The present T cell receptor (beta chain) was sequenced within a study of blood T cell repertoires in COVID-19. Overall study: PBMCs, B-cell-depleted T cells, or T cells were the source of the cDNA or gDNA that made up the material.

Study processing details: By means of reference gene primer amplification, nucleated cell counts were estimated. Assay: immunoSEQ multiplex PCR; the TCRdb copy retains only in-frame clones and omits some. D and trimming were read from the DNA, whereas the V and J calls and clone size are those reported in that table. The repertoire holds 140,000 or so clones, roughly 83% seen once, with more than 8.5% in the top ten. The participants were between about 18 and 100 years old and came from fewer than 25 US areas. For recovered donors of Cohort 3, there were two negative PCRs, clearance, or symptom resolution. The CDR3 contains 15 residues. In germline, CDR1 is LGHNA, CDR2 YSLEER. The trim removed 3 bases at V and 8 bases at J, leaving 6 bases unmatched.

Material for sequencing was PBMCs or T cells enriched from blood (not recorded which). V and J are TRBV4-3 and TRBJ1-4, with TRBD1 matching 10 bases. The receptor was isolated from a man between 45 and 60 years old who had recovered from COVID-19. The CDR3 sequence is CASSQLTGGVEKLFF. The CDR3 coding sequence is TGCGCCAGCAGCCAGCTGACAGGGGGCGTAGAAAAACTGTTTTTT.